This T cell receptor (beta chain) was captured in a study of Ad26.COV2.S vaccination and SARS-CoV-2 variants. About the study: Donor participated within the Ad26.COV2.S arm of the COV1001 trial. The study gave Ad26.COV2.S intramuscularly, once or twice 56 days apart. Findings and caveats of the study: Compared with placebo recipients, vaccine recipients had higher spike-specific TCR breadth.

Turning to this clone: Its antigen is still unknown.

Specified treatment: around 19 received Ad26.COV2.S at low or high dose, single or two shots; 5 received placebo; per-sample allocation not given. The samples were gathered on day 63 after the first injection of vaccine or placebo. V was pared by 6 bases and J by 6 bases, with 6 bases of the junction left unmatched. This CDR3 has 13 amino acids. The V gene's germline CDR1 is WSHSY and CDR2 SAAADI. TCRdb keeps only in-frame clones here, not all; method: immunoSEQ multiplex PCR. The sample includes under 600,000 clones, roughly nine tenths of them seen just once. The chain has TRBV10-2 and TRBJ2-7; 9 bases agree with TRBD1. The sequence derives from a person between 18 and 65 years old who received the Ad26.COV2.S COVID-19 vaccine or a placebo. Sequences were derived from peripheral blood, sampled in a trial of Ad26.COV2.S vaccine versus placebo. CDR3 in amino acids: CASSPTGGGEQYF. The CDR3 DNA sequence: TGCGCCAGCAGCCCGACAGGGGGTGGCGAGCAGTACTTC.